A single sample gave rise to the 15 T cell receptor beta chains below, sequenced in a study of blood T cell repertoires in COVID-19 (TCRdb year 2020). The library was prepared using the immunoSEQ multiplex PCR assay. TCRdb took this table from immuneACCESS and kept in-frame rearrangements with V and J called. Such tables lack part of the clones; where checked against another copy, unresolved V genes explain under half of the gap, and the rest is unexplained. Here the sample has 150,000 to 200,000 clones; approximately 78% occur a single time. Roughly 2.8% of the sample belongs to the ten largest clones. Sequenced sample: peripheral blood. All receptors come from an elderly woman with active or convalescent COVID-19.

Written as DNA, the CDR3 is TGTGCCAGCAGCTTAAGGCTAGAGGGCGAGCAGTACTTC. Protein sequence: CASSLRLEGEQYF. The genes are TRBV7-6 and TRBJ2-7; a weak D match, TRBD2 (5 bases). Trimming pared 2 bases from V and 6 bases from J, leaving 11 bases between. The CDR3 is 13 amino acids. In germline, CDR1 is SGHVS, CDR2 FNYEAQ.

The gene calls are TRBV7-6 and TRBJ2-2, with D uncertain. Germline CDR1 SGHVS, CDR2 FNYEAQ. The CDR3 runs to 15 residues. V lost 5 bases and J lost 4, with 14 bases in between. CDR3 amino acids: CASSRTLTSTGELFF. DNA for the CDR3: TGTGCCAGCAGCCGAACCCTAACCTCCACCGGGGAGCTGTTTTTT.

The rearrangement joins TRBV5-1 to TRBJ2-5; 13 bases line up with TRBD2. There are 15 residues in the CDR3. The V gene end was trimmed by 4 bases and the J gene end by 5 bases; junction bases not matched to a gene: 5. Germline V gene data show CDR1 as SGHRS and CDR2 as YFSETQ. The CDR3 DNA follows: TGCGCCAGCAGCCCGGGACTAGCGGGGTCGGAGACCCAGTACTTC. This gives the protein CASSPGLAGSETQYF.

This clone appeared a few times. This sequence joins TRBV12-5 and TRBJ2-3; D might be TRBD2 (5 bases). V shed 2 bases and J shed 11 bases, with 20 bases lying between them. CDR1 and CDR2 (germline): LGHNT, FRNRAP. CDR3 length equals 15 residues. The CDR3 nucleotides are TGTGCTAGTGGTTTGTCGGCGAATCTAGCCGCGAAGCAGTATTTT. Its translation: CASGLSANLAAKQYF.

The V and J genes are TRBV3-1 (or the pseudogene TRBV3-2) and TRBJ2-1; D call uncertain. The CDR3 extends over 11 amino acids. Deletions cut 9 bases from V and 8 bases from J, with 11 bases between. Germline V gives CDR1 LGHDT, CDR2 YNNKEL (reference sequence). The CDR3 protein is CASLHMDEQFF. CDR3 coding DNA: TGTGCCAGTCTCCACATGGATGAGCAGTTCTTC.

V gene TRBV27 combines with J gene TRBJ1-6; D remains unclear. The germline V and J ends were trimmed by 3 bases and 0 bases, with 15 bases remaining between them. Germline CDR1 reads MNHEY; CDR2 reads SMNVEV (reference sequence). The CDR3 sequence is 18 residues long. The CDR3 here is CASSLSPGVSSYNSPLHF. The DNA for the CDR3 is TGTGCCAGCAGTTTGTCCCCGGGAGTCAGCTCCTATAATTCACCCCTCCACTTT.

This CDR3 is CASSRTATGELFF. Written as DNA, the CDR3 is TGTGCCAGCAGTAGGACAGCTACCGGGGAGCTGTTTTTT. The rearrangement uses TRBV25-1 and TRBJ2-2, with D maybe TRBD1 (6 bases). CDR3 length equals 13 residues. CDR1 MGHDK and CDR2 SYGVNS come from the germline V gene. V lost 5 bases to trimming and J lost 5 bases, with 9 bases between them.

The rearrangement links TRBV5-1 to TRBJ1-5; 8 nucleotides match TRBD1. This CDR3 spans 14 amino acids. Looked up from germline, CDR1 is SGHRS and CDR2 is YFSETQ. The V gene end was trimmed by 4 bases and the J gene end by 8 bases; junction bases not matched to a gene: 8. CDR3 sequence (DNA): TGCGCCAGCAGCGCGGCTACAGGGGGAAAGCCCCAGCATTTT. Protein sequence: CASSAATGGKPQHF.

The chain carries TRBV20-1 and TRBJ2-5, with TRBD1 matching over 9 bases. CDR3 size: 14 residues. The germline V gene encodes CDR1 DFQATT and CDR2 SNEGSKA (reference sequence). V was pared by 3 bases and J by 9 bases, with 11 bases of the junction left unmatched. In DNA form, the CDR3 reads TGCAGTGCTAGTTTCGGGACAGGGATGGTGGCCCAGTACTTC. Translated, it gives CSASFGTGMVAQYF.

This chain connects TRBV6-2 or TRBV6-3 to TRBJ1-5, with a possible D match to TRBD1 (5 bases). This CDR3 spans 15 amino acids. The V end was cut by 5 bases, the J end by 6 bases, with 17 bases between. Germline V lookup: CDR1 MNHEY, CDR2 SVGEGT. CDR3 sequence: CASSRLGRVGQPQHF. In DNA, the CDR3 is TGTGCCAGCAGTCGCCTGGGCAGGGTGGGTCAGCCCCAGCATTTT.

This clone has a single count. This chain joins TRBV28 and TRBJ2-7, with D uncertain. CDR1 MDHEN and CDR2 SYDVKM come from the germline V gene. Trimming stripped 6 bases from V and 4 bases from J, with 16 bases between. This CDR3 comprises 14 residues. CDR3 DNA: TGTGCCAGCAGGGGTCCAAAGTCCAGGTACGAGCAGTACTTC. Translating gives CASRGPKSRYEQYF.

The rearrangement joins TRBV5-1 to TRBJ2-2; 7 nucleotides align to TRBD2. Germline CDR1 reads SGHRS; CDR2 reads YFSETQ. V lost 5 bases to trimming and J lost 7 bases; unmatched junction nucleotides: 11. This CDR3 has 15 amino acids. The DNA for the CDR3 is TGCGCCAGCAGTGTGGCGGGGGAGCACAACGGGGAGCTGTTTTTT. This gives the protein CASSVAGEHNGELFF.

V gene TRBV5-1 combines with J gene TRBJ1-2; tentative D call: TRBD1 (6 bases). This CDR3 has 12 amino acids. CDR1 is SGHRS and CDR2 is YFSETQ in the germline V gene. The ends were cut back, 4 bases at V and 9 bases at J, with 13 bases in the middle. CDR3 protein: CASSLEQGSYTF. The CDR3 coding sequence is TGCGCCAGCAGCCTAGAACAGGGCAGCTACACCTTC.

J is TRBJ1-2 and V is TRBV19, with no clear D. CDR1 is LNHDA, CDR2 SQIVND, per germline (reference sequence). Trimming removed 9 bases at V and 3 bases at J, with 5 bases between. This CDR3 has 10 amino acids. The CDR3 DNA is TGTGCCAGCCGGGACTATGGCTACACCTTC. It encodes CASRDYGYTF.

This sequence joins TRBV3-1 (or the pseudogene TRBV3-2) and TRBJ1-5; D not resolved. The germline V gene has CDR1 LGHDT and CDR2 YNNKEL (reference sequence). The CDR3 runs to 14 residues. V gave up 0 bases and J gave up 2 bases, with 5 bases separating them. CDR3 region: CASSQDLGNQPQHF. The CDR3 DNA reads as TGTGCCAGCAGCCAAGATCTTGGCAATCAGCCCCAGCATTTT.